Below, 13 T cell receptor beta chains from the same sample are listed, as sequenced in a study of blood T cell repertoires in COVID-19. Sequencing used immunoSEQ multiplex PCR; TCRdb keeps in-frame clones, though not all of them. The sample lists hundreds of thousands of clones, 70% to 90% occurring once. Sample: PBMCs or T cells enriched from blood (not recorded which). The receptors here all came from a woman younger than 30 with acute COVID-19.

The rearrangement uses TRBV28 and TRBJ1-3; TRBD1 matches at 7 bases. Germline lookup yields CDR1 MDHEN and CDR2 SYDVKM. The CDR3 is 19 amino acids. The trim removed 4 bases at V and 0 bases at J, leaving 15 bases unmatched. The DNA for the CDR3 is TGTGCCAGCAGTTCACCCGGGACAGCCCTTGCGTACTCTGGAAACACCATATATTTT. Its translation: CASSSPGTALAYSGNTIYF.

CDR3 DNA sequence: TGTGCCAGCACCCCCCTCCTAAAGTACGAGCAGTACTTC. This sequence encodes CASTPLLKYEQYF. The genes are TRBV28 and TRBJ2-7; no definite D call. The V and J ends lost 7 bases and 4 bases respectively, with 14 bases between them. CDR1 and CDR2 (germline): MDHEN, SYDVKM. CDR3 length: 13 residues.

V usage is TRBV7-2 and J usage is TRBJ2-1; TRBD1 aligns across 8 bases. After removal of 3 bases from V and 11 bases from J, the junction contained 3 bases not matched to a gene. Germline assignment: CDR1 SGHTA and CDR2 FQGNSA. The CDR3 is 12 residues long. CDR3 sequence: CASSFQGAKQFF. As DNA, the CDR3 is TGTGCCAGCAGCTTCCAGGGGGCAAAGCAGTTCTTC. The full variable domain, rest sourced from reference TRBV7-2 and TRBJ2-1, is GAGVSQSPSNKVTEKGKDVELRCDPISGHTALYWYRQSLGQGLEFLIYFQGNSAPDKSGLPSDRFSAERTGGSVSTLTIQRTQQEDSAVYLCASSFQGAKQFFGPGTRLTVL.

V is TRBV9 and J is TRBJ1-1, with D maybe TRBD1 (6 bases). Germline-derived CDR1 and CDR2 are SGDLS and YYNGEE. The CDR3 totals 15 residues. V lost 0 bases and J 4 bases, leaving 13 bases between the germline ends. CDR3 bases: TGTGCCAGCAGCGTAGTGGACAGAGTTGGCACTGAAGCTTTCTTT. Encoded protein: CASSVVDRVGTEAFF.

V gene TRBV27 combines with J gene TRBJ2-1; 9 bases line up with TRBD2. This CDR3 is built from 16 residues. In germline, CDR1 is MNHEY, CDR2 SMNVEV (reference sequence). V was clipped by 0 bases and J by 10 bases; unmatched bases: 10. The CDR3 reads CASSLSGLADRREQFF. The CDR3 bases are TGTGCCAGCAGTTTATCGGGACTAGCTGATAGGAGGGAGCAGTTCTTC.

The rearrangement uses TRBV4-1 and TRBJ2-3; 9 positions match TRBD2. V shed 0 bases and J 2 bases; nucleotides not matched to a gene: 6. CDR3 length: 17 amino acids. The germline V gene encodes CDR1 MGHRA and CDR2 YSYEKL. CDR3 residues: CASSQDRLAAHTDTQYF. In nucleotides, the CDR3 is TGCGCCAGCAGCCAAGACCGACTAGCGGCTCACACAGATACGCAGTATTTT.

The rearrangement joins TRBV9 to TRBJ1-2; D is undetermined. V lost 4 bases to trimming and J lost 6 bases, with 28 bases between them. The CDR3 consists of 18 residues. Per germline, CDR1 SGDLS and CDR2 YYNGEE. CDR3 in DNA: TGTGCCAGCAGCCCGGAGGAGGGAACGATGGGAAAAAGGGATGGCTACACCTTC. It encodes CASSPEEGTMGKRDGYTF.

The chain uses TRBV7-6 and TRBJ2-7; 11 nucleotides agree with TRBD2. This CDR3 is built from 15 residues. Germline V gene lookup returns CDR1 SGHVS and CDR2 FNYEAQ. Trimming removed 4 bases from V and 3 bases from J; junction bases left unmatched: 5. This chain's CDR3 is CASSSLAGGSYEQYF. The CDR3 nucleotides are TGTGCCAGCAGCTCCTTAGCGGGGGGGAGCTACGAGCAGTACTTC.

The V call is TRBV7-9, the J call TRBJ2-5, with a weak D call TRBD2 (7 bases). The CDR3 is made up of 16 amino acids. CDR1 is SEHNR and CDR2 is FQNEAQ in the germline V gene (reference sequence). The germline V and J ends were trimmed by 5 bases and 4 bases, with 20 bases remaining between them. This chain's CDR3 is CASSHGSRGARETQYF. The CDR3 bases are TGTGCCAGCAGCCACGGATCTCGGGGGGCTAGAGAGACCCAGTACTTC.

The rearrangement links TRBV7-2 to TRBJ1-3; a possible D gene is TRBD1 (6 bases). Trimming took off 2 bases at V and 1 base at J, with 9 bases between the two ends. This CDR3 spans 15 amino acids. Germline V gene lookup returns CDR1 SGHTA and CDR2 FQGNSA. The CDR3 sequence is CASSLRGWSGNTIYF. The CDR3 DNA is TGTGCCAGCAGCTTAAGGGGGTGGTCTGGAAACACCATATATTTT.

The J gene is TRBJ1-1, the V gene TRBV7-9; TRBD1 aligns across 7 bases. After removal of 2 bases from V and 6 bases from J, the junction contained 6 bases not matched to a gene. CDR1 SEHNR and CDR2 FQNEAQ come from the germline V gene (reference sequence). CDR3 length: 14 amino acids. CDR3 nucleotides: TGTGCCAGCAGCTTAAGCGCACAGGGGCCTGAAGCTTTCTTT. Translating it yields CASSLSAQGPEAFF.

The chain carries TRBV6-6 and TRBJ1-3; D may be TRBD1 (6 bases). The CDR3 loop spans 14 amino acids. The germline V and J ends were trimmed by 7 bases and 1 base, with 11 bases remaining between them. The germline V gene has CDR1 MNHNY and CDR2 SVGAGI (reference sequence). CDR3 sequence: CASTTGFSGNTIYF. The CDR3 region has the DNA TGTGCCAGCACGACAGGATTTTCTGGAAACACCATATATTTT.

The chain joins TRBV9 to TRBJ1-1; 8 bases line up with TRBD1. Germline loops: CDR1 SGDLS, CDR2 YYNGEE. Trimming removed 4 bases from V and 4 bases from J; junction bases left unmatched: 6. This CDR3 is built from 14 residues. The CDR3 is CASSLGQGGTEAFF. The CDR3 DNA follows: TGTGCCAGCAGCCTAGGACAGGGAGGCACTGAAGCTTTCTTT.